The sample holds a few counts of the clone carrying this T cell receptor (beta chain). The germline CDR1 and CDR2 sequences are MDHEN and SYDVKM. V lost 3 bases to trimming and J lost 0 bases, with 12 bases between them. The CDR3 sequence is 16 residues long. A library of TCRbeta sequences, prepared with unique molecular identifiers, was generated. Via MiXCR, TCRdb re-called the PCR reads, giving one row per CDR3 protein. Found here are approximately 520,000 distinct CDR3 sequences, around a third of them singletons; the top ten hold less than 2.5%. The data derive from a study of T-cell reconstitution after alpha-beta-depleted transplantation in children.

The TCR originated in a human donor who donated a stem cell graft to a child with aplastic anemia. The source was PBMCs from the stem cell graft donor, collected from the stem cell graft. The gene calls are TRBV28 and TRBJ1-3; D is uncertain. In DNA, the CDR3 is TGTGCCAGCAGTTTGGGTGGGCTTTACTCTGGAAACACCATATATTTT. It specifies CASSLGGLYSGNTIYF.